This TCR beta chain was identified during a study of cytomegalovirus exposure and HLA in healthy donors. Study-level findings and limits: Another analysis was done later, and it associated approximately 15,000 TCR beta sequences with HLA alleles at 0.05 false discovery rate. Association of a missense DCLRE1C variant with TCR beta V- and J-gene trimming was reported in a later analysis.

The PCR was carried out with 60 Vbeta primers and 13 Jbeta primers. TCRdb's copy holds only in-frame clones and misses some; the assay was immunoSEQ multiplex PCR. The sample contains approximately 150,000 clones, approximately 84% of which appear only once. This CDR3 contains 11 residues. V shed 5 bases and J shed 5 bases, with 10 bases lying between them. The germline gives CDR1 DFQATT, CDR2 SNEGSKA (reference sequence). To note about this clone: The antigen is not known.

The TCR originated in an older woman in good health and CMV-seropositive. Sequenced input: PBMCs. The chain has TRBV20-1 and TRBJ2-7; TRBD2 is a possible D gene (5 bases). DNA of the CDR3: TGCAGTGCTGCGGGTATCAACGAGCAGTACTTC. Protein: CSAAGINEQYF.